These T cell receptor beta chains were read from a single sample in a study of shared clonotypes between healthy human individuals. Produced via immunoSEQ multiplex PCR; TCRdb's table is partial and in-frame only. The sample lists fewer than 550,000 clones, almost 80% occurring once. Sequencing was done on a sample of PBMCs. These receptors all come from a woman aged 40 to 50 in good health. Some clones in this sample may be carry-over from other donors' samples. Each CDR3 is given with its conserved first and last residue. The order of the fields is clone size, D gene, V gene, J gene, CDR3 protein, CDR3 DNA. A D gene is named only where the DNA matches it firmly. A row's size may be missing; if present it is once, few, many or a size class.

abundance: few; d_gene: .; v_gene: TRBV30; j_gene: TRBJ1-5; CDR3aa: CAWSTGGYSNQPQHF; CDR3nt: TGTGCCTGGAGTACCGGGGGATACTCCAATCAGCCCCAGCATTTT
abundance: .; d_gene: .; v_gene: TRBV28; j_gene: TRBJ2-5; CDR3aa: CASSPAGTKETQYF; CDR3nt: TGTGCCAGCAGTCCTGCGGGGACGAAGGAGACCCAGTACTTC
abundance: once; d_gene: .; v_gene: TRBV25-1; j_gene: TRBJ2-1; CDR3aa: CASSGLERQFF; CDR3nt: TGTGCCAGCAGTGGACTAGAGCGGCAGTTCTTC
abundance: .; d_gene: .; v_gene: TRBV9; j_gene: TRBJ2-5; CDR3aa: CASSVASAYQETQYF; CDR3nt: TGTGCCAGCAGCGTGGCTAGCGCATACCAAGAGACCCAGTACTTC
abundance: few; d_gene: TRBD1; v_gene: TRBV4-1; j_gene: TRBJ2-7; CDR3aa: CASSQEGDSRYEQYF; CDR3nt: TGCGCCAGCAGCCAAGAGGGGGACAGTCGCTACGAGCAGTACTTC
abundance: .; d_gene: TRBD1; v_gene: TRBV18; j_gene: TRBJ2-1; CDR3aa: CASSPAGQGRGNEQFF; CDR3nt: TGTGCCAGCTCACCAGCGGGACAGGGGAGGGGCAATGAGCAGTTCTTC
abundance: .; d_gene: TRBD2; v_gene: TRBV5-1; j_gene: TRBJ2-2; CDR3aa: CASSLSGRGTGELFF; CDR3nt: TGCGCCAGCAGCTTAAGCGGGAGGGGGACCGGGGAGCTGTTTTTT
abundance: .; d_gene: .; v_gene: TRBV19; j_gene: TRBJ2-7; CDR3aa: CASSIQVDVGEQYF; CDR3nt: TGTGCCAGTAGTATTCAGGTTGACGTGGGCGAGCAGTACTTC
abundance: few; d_gene: TRBD2; v_gene: TRBV7-9; j_gene: TRBJ2-5; CDR3aa: CASSLGTSGRSETQYF; CDR3nt: TGTGCCAGCAGCTTGGGGACTAGCGGGAGATCAGAGACCCAGTACTTC
abundance: .; d_gene: .; v_gene: TRBV7-9; j_gene: TRBJ2-2; CDR3aa: CASSPTGNTGELFF; CDR3nt: TGTGCCAGCAGCCCGACCGGGAACACCGGGGAGCTGTTTTTT
abundance: .; d_gene: TRBD1; v_gene: TRBV4-2; j_gene: TRBJ2-7; CDR3aa: CASSHPGTGYEQYF; CDR3nt: TGTGCCAGCAGCCACCCTGGGACAGGCTACGAGCAGTACTTC
abundance: .; d_gene: .; v_gene: TRBV18; j_gene: TRBJ1-2; CDR3aa: CASSPDTYGYTF; CDR3nt: TGTGCCAGCTCTCCCGACACCTATGGCTACACCTTC
abundance: .; d_gene: .; v_gene: TRBV28; j_gene: TRBJ1-1; CDR3aa: CASSLLMNTEAFF; CDR3nt: TGTGCCAGCAGTTTATTAATGAACACTGAAGCTTTCTTT
abundance: .; d_gene: TRBD1; v_gene: TRBV11-2; j_gene: TRBJ1-4; CDR3aa: CASSLHGTGVEKLFF; CDR3nt: TGTGCCAGCAGCCTTCATGGGACAGGGGTTGAAAAACTGTTTTTT
abundance: few; d_gene: .; v_gene: TRBV29-1; j_gene: TRBJ2-7; CDR3aa: CSAVKDSSYEQYF; CDR3nt: TGCAGCGCCGTTAAGGACAGCTCCTACGAGCAGTACTTC
abundance: .; d_gene: .; v_gene: TRBV7-2; j_gene: TRBJ2-7; CDR3aa: CASSTHGAEGEQYF; CDR3nt: TGTGCCAGCAGCACCCACGGAGCCGAGGGCGAGCAGTACTTC
abundance: few; d_gene: .; v_gene: TRBV6-1; j_gene: TRBJ2-3; CDR3aa: CASSEGGRDTDTQYF; CDR3nt: TGTGCCAGCAGTGAAGGGGGCAGGGACACAGATACGCAGTATTTT
abundance: few; d_gene: .; v_gene: TRBV18; j_gene: TRBJ1-1; CDR3aa: CASSPRQDLNTEAFF; CDR3nt: TGTGCCAGCTCACCCAGACAGGATTTGAACACTGAAGCTTTCTTT
abundance: .; d_gene: TRBD1; v_gene: TRBV28; j_gene: TRBJ1-3; CDR3aa: CASKTTPGQGFSGNTIYF; CDR3nt: TGTGCCAGCAAGACAACCCCGGGACAGGGTTTCTCTGGAAACACCATATATTTT
abundance: .; d_gene: TRBD1; v_gene: TRBV18; j_gene: TRBJ1-2; CDR3aa: CASSPGTGDVDGYTF; CDR3nt: TGTGCCAGCTCACCCGGGACAGGGGACGTCGATGGCTACACCTTC
abundance: .; d_gene: TRBD1; v_gene: TRBV18; j_gene: TRBJ1-4; CDR3aa: CASSPDRGNEKLFF; CDR3nt: TGTGCCAGCTCACCTGACAGGGGGAATGAAAAACTGTTTTTT
abundance: .; d_gene: .; v_gene: TRBV6-6; j_gene: TRBJ1-5; CDR3aa: CASSGGTNDQPQHF; CDR3nt: TGTGCCAGCAGCGGCGGGACCAACGACCAGCCCCAGCATTTT
abundance: .; d_gene: TRBD2; v_gene: TRBV6-1; j_gene: TRBJ2-1; CDR3aa: CASSEETSGRTYNEQFF; CDR3nt: TGTGCCAGCAGTGAAGAGACTAGCGGGAGGACCTACAATGAGCAGTTCTTC
abundance: .; d_gene: .; v_gene: TRBV21-1; j_gene: TRBJ2-2; CDR3aa: CASSSWRENTGELFF; CDR3nt: TGTGCCAGCAGCTCCTGGCGGGAGAACACCGGGGAGCTGTTTTTT
abundance: .; d_gene: TRBD2; v_gene: TRBV27; j_gene: TRBJ2-5; CDR3aa: CASSLREGQTQYF; CDR3nt: TGTGCCAGCAGTTTGCGGGAGGGGCAGACCCAGTACTTC
abundance: .; d_gene: .; v_gene: TRBV7-8; j_gene: TRBJ2-2; CDR3aa: CASSLTAVARGGELFF; CDR3nt: TGTGCCAGCAGCTTAACTGCTGTCGCCAGGGGCGGGGAGCTGTTTTTT
abundance: .; d_gene: TRBD2; v_gene: TRBV7-2; j_gene: TRBJ2-7; CDR3aa: CASSPRGPGLAAPYEQYF; CDR3nt: TGTGCCAGCAGCCCCAGGGGGCCAGGACTAGCGGCCCCCTACGAGCAGTACTTC
abundance: .; d_gene: .; v_gene: TRBV28; j_gene: TRBJ2-7; CDR3aa: CASSPRRTESYEQYF; CDR3nt: TGTGCCAGCAGTCCTAGGAGGACAGAATCCTACGAGCAGTACTTC
abundance: .; d_gene: .; v_gene: TRBV9; j_gene: TRBJ1-4; CDR3aa: CASSVFHSDEKLFF; CDR3nt: TGTGCCAGCAGCGTGTTTCATTCCGATGAAAAACTGTTTTTT
abundance: .; d_gene: TRBD2; v_gene: TRBV6-4; j_gene: TRBJ2-2; CDR3aa: CASSDGTSPGSGELFF; CDR3nt: TGTGCCAGCAGTGACGGGACTAGCCCTGGGAGCGGGGAGCTGTTTTTT
abundance: few; d_gene: .; v_gene: TRBV7-2; j_gene: TRBJ2-7; CDR3aa: CASSSRDGPYEQYF; CDR3nt: TGTGCCAGCAGCTCCCGGGACGGTCCCTACGAGCAGTACTTC
abundance: .; d_gene: TRBD1; v_gene: TRBV11-2; j_gene: TRBJ2-7; CDR3aa: CASSLVGTGDSWYEQYF; CDR3nt: TGTGCCAGCAGCTTAGTAGGAACAGGGGATTCGTGGTACGAGCAGTACTTC
abundance: .; d_gene: .; v_gene: TRBV5-4; j_gene: TRBJ1-2; CDR3aa: CASSPTPGQTYGYTF; CDR3nt: TGTGCCAGCAGCCCTACCCCCGGACAGACCTATGGCTACACCTTC
abundance: .; d_gene: TRBD1; v_gene: TRBV2; j_gene: TRBJ2-5; CDR3aa: CANGQGQETQYF; CDR3nt: TGTGCCAACGGACAGGGACAAGAGACCCAGTACTTC
abundance: .; d_gene: .; v_gene: TRBV7-2; j_gene: TRBJ2-2; CDR3aa: CASSLARGTFNTGELFF; CDR3nt: TGTGCCAGCAGCTTAGCGAGAGGGACATTCAACACCGGGGAGCTGTTTTTT
abundance: .; d_gene: .; v_gene: TRBV29-1; j_gene: TRBJ2-1; CDR3aa: CSVNDNEQFF; CDR3nt: TGCAGCGTGAACGACAATGAGCAGTTCTTC
abundance: .; d_gene: TRBD1; v_gene: TRBV7-9; j_gene: TRBJ1-2; CDR3aa: CASSSPGQGFGYTF; CDR3nt: TGTGCCAGCAGCTCTCCGGGACAGGGATTCGGCTACACCTTC
abundance: few; d_gene: .; v_gene: TRBV28; j_gene: TRBJ1-5; CDR3aa: CASTFIGREGNQPQHF; CDR3nt: TGTGCCAGCACTTTTATCGGCAGGGAAGGCAATCAGCCCCAGCATTTT
abundance: .; d_gene: .; v_gene: TRBV2; j_gene: TRBJ1-4; CDR3aa: CASSEAWQAGSATNEKLFF; CDR3nt: TGTGCCAGCAGTGAAGCATGGCAGGCTGGAAGTGCAACTAATGAAAAACTGTTTTTT
abundance: .; d_gene: .; v_gene: TRBV2; j_gene: TRBJ2-7; CDR3aa: CASDSTGSPYEQYF; CDR3nt: TGTGCCAGCGATTCTACAGGGTCCCCCTACGAGCAGTACTTC
abundance: .; d_gene: TRBD2; v_gene: TRBV2; j_gene: TRBJ2-3; CDR3aa: CASSEGTSGSTDTQYF; CDR3nt: TGTGCCAGCAGTGAGGGGACTAGCGGTAGCACAGATACGCAGTATTTT
abundance: .; d_gene: .; v_gene: TRBV5-3; j_gene: TRBJ1-2; CDR3aa: CARSLPGLYGHTF; CDR3nt: TGTGCCAGAAGCTTGCCAGGACTCTATGGCCACACCTTC
abundance: few; d_gene: .; v_gene: TRBV6-1; j_gene: TRBJ2-7; CDR3aa: CASNSAGNYEQYF; CDR3nt: TGTGCCAGCAATAGCGCAGGCAACTACGAGCAGTACTTC
abundance: .; d_gene: TRBD2; v_gene: TRBV10-2; j_gene: TRBJ2-1; CDR3aa: CASSEPYRAGGRAENEQFF; CDR3nt: TGCGCCAGCAGTGAGCCCTACCGGGCGGGCGGGAGGGCCGAGAATGAGCAGTTCTTC
abundance: few; d_gene: TRBD1; v_gene: TRBV27; j_gene: TRBJ1-1; CDR3aa: CASSSHRGKAFF; CDR3nt: TGTGCCAGCAGTTCTCACAGGGGCAAAGCTTTCTTT
abundance: .; d_gene: .; v_gene: TRBV7-9; j_gene: TRBJ1-3; CDR3aa: CASSAQTDSGNTIYF; CDR3nt: TGTGCCAGCAGCGCCCAGACGGACTCTGGAAACACCATATATTTT